This T cell receptor (beta chain) was captured in a study of T cells after yellow fever vaccination. In TCRdb, the 5' RACE reads were re-called with MiXCR into one record per CDR3 protein. The data contain hundreds of thousands of distinct CDR3 sequences, about 14% of them singletons. The CDR3 is 16 residues long. The germline V gene encodes CDR1 SGHVS and CDR2 FNYEAQ. V shed 5 bases, J shed 7 bases, and the junction held 9 bases outside the gene matches. Sequenced material: PBMCs, taken on the day of the yellow fever booster vaccination. This sequence was found in a man aged 25-40 years who received the YFV17D yellow fever vaccine. The rearrangement joins TRBV7-6 to TRBJ1-6, with 9 bases aligning to TRBD1. CDR3 residues: CASSATGGVRNSPLHF. The CDR3 DNA is TGTGCCAGCAGCGCCACAGGGGGCGTACGGAATTCACCCCTCCACTTT.